This entry concerns a single TCR beta chain. Its antigen is unidentified. The CDR3 loop spans 14 amino acids. V was clipped by 5 bases and J by 7 bases; unmatched bases: 4. The germline gives CDR1 LGHNA, CDR2 YNFKEQ. With 60 Vbeta and 13 Jbeta primers, the PCR was carried out. Here immunoSEQ multiplex PCR was the method, and the copy in TCRdb shows in-frame clones only, minus some. The table records over 80,000 clones, 73% of them present only once. The data are from a study of cytomegalovirus exposure and HLA in healthy donors. Findings and limits, study-wide: Earlier analysis looked at TCR beta V segments, and most were productive about 90% or about 30% of the time. Most likely, a cluster of highly shared sequence variants arose as a sequencing artifact.

This TCR was recovered from a man aged 40-49 years in good health and CMV-seronegative. This sequence joins TRBV4-2 and TRBJ1-6, with 8 positions matching TRBD1. The sample was PBMCs. CDR3 bases: TGTGCCAGCAGCTCCGGACAGGGCAATTCACCCCTCCACTTT. This codes for CASSSGQGNSPLHF.